This T cell receptor beta chain was sequenced in a study of cytomegalovirus exposure and HLA in healthy donors. The CDR3 consists of 12 residues. Germline-derived CDR1 and CDR2 are MNHNY and SVGAGI (reference sequence). V lost 8 bases, J lost 7 bases, and 12 bases lay in between. PCR involved 60 Vbeta and 13 Jbeta primers. How the authors handled the data: In a later analysis, roughly 11 million of 75 million to 85 million unique beta chains occurred in at least two donors. This table comes from immunoSEQ multiplex PCR, and its TCRdb copy is limited to in-frame clones, with some not included. From that table come the V and J calls and clone size; the DNA was used to work out D and trimming. Here the sample spans about 60,000 clones, 70% being singletons. Study-wide results and caveats: Reportedly, diagnosis of cytomegalovirus status by the classifier showed high specificity and sensitivity. For most subjects, TCR beta sequences were reported to predict HLA-A and HLA-B alleles with accuracy. A later analysis found most CMV-associated TCR beta chains apparently HLA-restricted.

In regard to this clone: Its antigen is unidentified.

The sequencing input was PBMCs. The J gene is TRBJ1-5, the V gene TRBV6-6; TRBD1 might be the D (6 bases). The origin of this receptor is a woman in her fifties or sixties in good health and CMV-seropositive. The CDR3 DNA follows: TGTGCCAGCGGATTACAGGGACAGCCCCAGCATTTT. It is translated as CASGLQGQPQHF.